The 29 T cell receptor beta chains listed next were all sequenced from one sample in a study of T-cell memory formation after mild COVID-19. TCRdb redid the calling of the 5' RACE reads with MiXCR, one entry per CDR3 protein. The data show 300,000 to 350,000 distinct CDR3 sequences, roughly 13% seen once. Sequenced: PBMCs or a T cell subset sorted from them (not recorded which). The receptors shown here come from a man younger than 30 who had mild COVID-19 (a few samples of this study predate the infection). Cell type and time point are not known.

This clonotype was detected ten times or more. The chain has TRBV5-8 and TRBJ2-7; maybe TRBD1 (5 bases). V gave up 0 bases and J gave up 10 bases, with 11 bases separating them. The CDR3 length is 12 residues. Germline V gene sequence: CDR1 SGHTS, CDR2 YDEGEE. The CDR3 loop is CASSLVLGQQYV. In nucleotides, the CDR3 is TGTGCCAGCAGCTTGGTTTTGGGGCAACAGTACGTC.

The J gene is TRBJ2-1, the V gene TRBV7-2; TRBD1 might be the D (6 bases). V dropped 1 base and J dropped 9 bases, with 13 bases sitting between them. CDR1 and CDR2 from the germline V gene are SGHTA and FQGNSA. The CDR3 covers 14 residues. CDR3 sequence: CASSLEGPQGEQFF. The CDR3 region has the DNA TGTGCCAGCAGCTTAGAAGGGCCACAGGGTGAGCAGTTCTTC.

This clonotype was seen a handful of times. The J gene is TRBJ1-2, the V gene TRBV12-3 or TRBV12-4; 9 positions agree with TRBD1. With V trimmed by 4 bases and J by 8 bases, 14 bases remained unmatched. The CDR3 runs 16 residues. CDR3 amino acids: CASSSPGQGLKGGYTF. CDR3 coding DNA: TGTGCCAGCAGTTCACCGGGACAGGGTCTCAAGGGCGGCTACACCTTC.

The chain employs TRBV5-1 and TRBJ2-3; D tentatively fits TRBD1 or TRBD2 (5 bases each). The germline CDR1 and CDR2 sequences are SGHRS and YFSETQ. The CDR3 spans 14 residues. Between the trimmed V and J ends, which lost 0 bases and 8 bases, there was a span of 13 bases. CDR3 residues: CASSLDPVRGTQYF. CDR3 sequence (DNA): TGCGCCAGCAGCTTGGATCCGGTGAGGGGTACGCAGTATTTT.

This clonotype has only a few counts. The chain uses TRBV6-2 or TRBV6-3 and TRBJ2-7, with 10 bases that match TRBD1. The germline gives CDR1 MNHEY, CDR2 SVGEGT. V was pared by 7 bases and J by 2 bases, with 14 bases of the junction left unmatched. The CDR3 covers 17 residues. In nucleotides, the CDR3 is TGTGCCAGCATACTGCAAGCCGGGACAGGGGACCCCTACGAGCAGTACGTC. It encodes CASILQAGTGDPYEQYV.

This clonotype was observed a few times. The genes are TRBV29-1 and TRBJ2-7, with D perhaps TRBD2 (6 bases). The germline gives CDR1 SQVTM, CDR2 ANQGSEA. The length of the CDR3 is 9 residues. CDR3 loop: CSVDWDWEV. In DNA, the CDR3 is TGCAGCGTTGACTGGGACTGGGAGGTC.

This clonotype was observed a few times. V is TRBV7-9 and J is TRBJ2-1; D not resolved. CDR3 length: 15 residues. Germline assignment: CDR1 SEHNR and CDR2 FQNEAQ (reference sequence). V was trimmed by 4 bases and J by 1 base, leaving 11 bases between them. Here the CDR3 reads CASSYPKQSYNEQFF. The CDR3 nucleotides read TGTGCCAGCAGCTACCCAAAACAGTCCTACAATGAGCAGTTCTTC. The full variable domain, rest sourced from reference TRBV7-9 and TRBJ2-1, is DTGVSQNPRHKITKRGQNVTFRCDPISEHNRLYWYRQTLGQGPEFLTYFQNEAQLEKSRLLSDRFSAERPKGSFSTLEIQRTEQGDSAMYLCASSYPKQSYNEQFFGPGTRLTVL.

The rearrangement joins TRBV6-5 to TRBJ2-7; no clear D. Trimming removed 2 bases from V and 2 bases from J, with 10 bases in between. Germline V gene lookup returns CDR1 MNHEY and CDR2 SVGAGI. This CDR3 spans 14 amino acids. As DNA, the CDR3 is TGTGCCAGCAGTTACAGCCTTACTACCTACGAGCAGTACTTC. This encodes CASSYSLTTYEQYF.

This clonotype was found a few times. The chain recombines TRBV12-3 or TRBV12-4 with TRBJ2-1; D is ambiguous. The ends were cut back, 8 bases at V and 0 bases at J, with 11 bases in the middle. CDR3 length: 14 amino acids. Here the CDR3 DNA reads TGTGCCAGCCGGCGAGAGAGCTCCTACAATGAGCAGTTCTTC. Its translation: CASRRESSYNEQFF.

This clonotype was counted between two and nine times. The chain's CDR3 is CASSIHWNTEAFF. DNA of the CDR3: TGCGCCAGCAGCATACACTGGAACACTGAAGCTTTCTTT. The chain couples TRBV4-1 to TRBJ1-1; D not certain. This CDR3 has 13 amino acids. Trimming stripped 5 bases from V and 1 base from J, with 8 bases between. Germline CDR1 and CDR2: MGHRA and YSYEKL.

The CDR3 spells CASSVGADTPYGYTF. Written as DNA, the CDR3 is TGTGCCAGCAGCGTAGGGGCGGACACGCCATATGGCTACACCTTC. V is TRBV9 and J is TRBJ1-2; TRBD1 is a possible D gene (5 bases). This CDR3 has 15 amino acids. Per the germline V gene, CDR1 is SGDLS and CDR2 is YYNGEE. Trimming removed 0 bases at V and 5 bases at J, with 14 bases between.

This clonotype came up a few times. The chain couples TRBV5-1 to TRBJ2-3, with 11 bases fitting TRBD2. The CDR3 has 16 amino acids. J was trimmed by 2 bases and V by 4 bases; bases with no gene match: 6. Germline values: CDR1 SGHRS, CDR2 YFSETQ. The CDR3 region is CASSRGLADSTDTQYF. The CDR3 DNA reads as TGCGCCAGCAGCCGGGGACTAGCGGACTCCACAGATACGCAGTATTTT.

This rearrangement joins TRBV6-5 to TRBJ2-7; 11 bases line up with TRBD1. In germline, CDR1 is MNHEY, CDR2 SVGAGI. Trimming took 7 bases from V and 2 from J; bases not matched to a gene: 4. CDR3 length: 14 amino acids. The chain's CDR3 is CASTRDRGTYEQYV. The CDR3 nucleotides read TGTGCCAGCACCCGGGACAGGGGGACCTACGAGCAGTACGTC.

This clonotype was observed at least ten times. Here the CDR3 reads CASSLTGFRGTSQYF. In DNA, the CDR3 is TGTGCCAGCAGCTTGACCGGGTTTCGGGGGACGTCCCAGTACTTC. The V and J genes are TRBV7-3 and TRBJ2-5; weak D call: TRBD2 (6 bases). V was trimmed by 3 bases and J by 9 bases, leaving 20 bases between them. This CDR3 is built from 15 residues. Germline loops: CDR1 SGHTA, CDR2 FQGTGA.

This clonotype occurred many times. The V gene is TRBV5-1, the J gene TRBJ2-2; the D gene is possibly TRBD2 (5 bases). Germline V gene lookup returns CDR1 SGHRS and CDR2 YFSETQ. CDR3 length: 14 residues. V was pared by 5 bases and J by 0 bases, with 8 bases between. CDR3 DNA sequence: TGCGCCAGCAGACAGCGGCCGAACACCGGGGAGCTGTTTTTT. Protein sequence: CASRQRPNTGELFF.

This clonotype has a handful of counts. The CDR3 DNA follows: TGTGCCAGCTTGGAAAGGATAGGGGTCGGGGAGACCCAGTACTTC. Protein product: CASLERIGVGETQYF. The V call is TRBV7-6, the J call TRBJ2-5, with D tentatively TRBD1 (5 bases). The CDR3 has 15 amino acids. Germline V CDR1 and CDR2: SGHVS, FNYEAQ. The ends were cut back, 8 bases at V and 5 bases at J, with 21 bases in the middle.

This clonotype was picked up a small number of times. V is TRBV2 and J is TRBJ2-2; TRBD2 matches at 14 bases. Germline CDR1 reads SNHLY; CDR2 reads FYNNEI. The CDR3 is 14 amino acids. Germline trimming cut 6 bases from V and 9 bases from J; bases unmatched to any gene: 3. The CDR3 bases are TGTGCCAGCAGGGGACTAGCGGGGGTTCGGGAGCTGTTTTTT. Translation: CASRGLAGVRELFF.

The rearrangement uses TRBV2 and TRBJ2-1; D is uncertain. Germline assignment: CDR1 SNHLY and CDR2 FYNNEI. Trimming pared 7 bases from V and 5 bases from J, leaving 6 bases between. The CDR3 is 11 residues long. CDR3 DNA: TGTGCCAGCAAATTAGACAATGAGCAGTTCTTC. Residues: CASKLDNEQFF.

This clonotype was seen a few times. The chain uses TRBV6-5 and TRBJ2-7, with 8 bases that match TRBD2. J gave up 4 bases and V 6 bases, and 8 bases lay outside the gene matches. The CDR3 runs to 14 residues. From germline, CDR1 is MNHEY and CDR2 SVGAGI. This chain's CDR3 is CASSRGLASYEQYF. CDR3 bases: TGTGCCAGCAGCCGAGGACTAGCCTCTTACGAGCAGTACTTC.

This clonotype has at least ten counts. The V call is TRBV5-1, the J call TRBJ2-4; tentatively, D is TRBD1 (5 bases). V lost 0 bases and J 2 bases, leaving 9 bases between the germline ends. Germline CDR1 SGHRS, CDR2 YFSETQ. The length of the CDR3 is 15 residues. This chain's CDR3 is CASSLGGHTKNIQYF. The CDR3 DNA reads as TGCGCCAGCAGCTTGGGGGGCCATACCAAAAACATTCAGTACTTC.

V and J are TRBV3-1 and TRBJ2-5; D could derive from TRBD1 or TRBD2 (5 bases each). The V gene's germline CDR1 is LGHDT and CDR2 YNNKEL (reference sequence). The germline V and J ends were trimmed by 8 bases and 4 bases, with 20 bases remaining between them. The CDR3 contains 15 residues. The CDR3 DNA reads TGTGCCAGCCGCTCGGTCGGGTGGGACGCAGAGACCCAGTACTTC. Translated: CASRSVGWDAETQYF.

The table lists this clonotype with many counts. This rearrangement joins TRBV5-1 to TRBJ2-5; TRBD2 aligns across 9 bases. The germline gives CDR1 SGHRS, CDR2 YFSETQ. The CDR3 loop spans 15 amino acids. V gave up 4 bases and J gave up 3 bases; unmatched junction bases: 7. CDR3 sequence (DNA): TGCGCCAGCAGCCCCCCCGTAGCGGGGGAAGAGACCCAGTACTTC. Translation: CASSPPVAGEETQYF.

The chain links TRBV5-1 to TRBJ2-2, with TRBD2 identical over 7 bases. This CDR3 comprises 14 residues. V gave up 3 bases and J gave up 6 bases; unmatched junction bases: 5. Germline CDR1 reads SGHRS; CDR2 reads YFSETQ. CDR3 bases: TGCGCCAGCAGCTGGGGAGGGGTCTCCGGGGAGCTGTTTTTT. Translated: CASSWGGVSGELFF.

V usage is TRBV7-6 and J usage is TRBJ2-1; D call uncertain. CDR3 length: 12 amino acids. Per the germline V gene, CDR1 is SGHVS and CDR2 is FNYEAQ. V was cut by 2 bases and J by 9 bases, with 8 bases left in between. CDR3 amino acids: CASSLNGREQFF. The CDR3 DNA is TGTGCCAGCAGCTTAAACGGTCGTGAGCAGTTCTTC.

The V and J genes are TRBV19 and TRBJ1-6; D ambiguous. Trimming removed 7 bases from V and 5 bases from J, with 15 bases in between. The CDR3 contains 15 residues. Germline V gene lookup returns CDR1 LNHDA and CDR2 SQIVND (reference sequence). The chain's CDR3 is CASTRSTADNSPLHF. The CDR3 DNA follows: TGTGCCAGTACTCGAAGCACCGCCGATAATTCACCCCTCCACTTT.

This clonotype appeared a few times. This chain connects TRBV9 to TRBJ2-7, with unresolved D. Trimming took off 0 bases at V and 6 bases at J, with 7 bases between the two ends. The CDR3 runs 12 residues. CDR1 is SGDLS and CDR2 is YYNGEE in the germline V gene. Here the CDR3 reads CASSVVGSEQYF. The CDR3 nucleotides are TGTGCCAGCAGCGTAGTCGGCTCCGAGCAGTACTTC.

This chain connects TRBV5-6 to TRBJ2-7, with 7 bases aligning to TRBD1. Trimming removed 3 bases from V and 2 bases from J; junction bases left unmatched: 5. This CDR3 is built from 14 residues. From germline, CDR1 is SGHDT and CDR2 YYEEEE. CDR3 residues: CASSWGQPTYEQYF. The CDR3 nucleotides read TGTGCCAGCAGCTGGGGACAGCCCACCTACGAGCAGTACTTC. The full variable domain, rest sourced from reference TRBV5-6 and TRBJ2-7, is DAGVTQSPTHLIKTRGQQVTLRCSPKSGHDTVSWYQQALGQGPQFIFQYYEEEERQRGNFPDRFSGHQFPNYSSELNVNALLLGDSALYLCASSWGQPTYEQYFGPGTRLTVT.

This clonotype was observed a handful of times. The chain carries TRBV6-5 and TRBJ2-1; perhaps TRBD2 as D (7 bases). Trimming took 4 bases from V and 0 from J, leaving 13 bases between them. This CDR3 comprises 16 residues. Germline V gene sequence: CDR1 MNHEY, CDR2 SVGAGI. CDR3 coding DNA: TGTGCCAGCAGTTTGGGGGGGGGCGGCTCCTACAATGAGCAGTTCTTC. Translated, it gives CASSLGGGGSYNEQFF.

V usage is TRBV7-6 and J usage is TRBJ2-3, with 10 bases identical to TRBD2. The CDR3 contains 18 residues. V shed 5 bases and J 4 bases; nucleotides not matched to a gene: 15. Germline loops: CDR1 SGHVS, CDR2 FNYEAQ. The CDR3 DNA reads as TGTGCCAGCAGCCGCCACCCAAAAAGACTAGCGGGTCCAGATACGCAGTATTTT. Translated: CASSRHPKRLAGPDTQYF.